Included here is one TCR beta chain sequence, with context. The antigen remains undetermined. The sample is drawn from a study of shared clonotypes between healthy human individuals. Study findings and constraints: Few donors restricted represented genetic and exposure-history diversity. Non-shared clonotypes were found to have lower generation probabilities than the clonotypes that were shared by all four of the sorted-subset donors. Sequencing depth was a factor that was expected to affect clonotype sharing among donors.

This CDR3 contains 16 residues. Germline V gene data show CDR1 as PRHDT and CDR2 as FYEKMQ (reference sequence). Trimming took 6 bases from V and 3 from J, leaving 17 bases between them. Investigators divided CD4+ cells into CD45RA+ naive and CD45RA-negative memory subsets. The data were produced by immunoSEQ multiplex PCR, yet TCRdb's version contains in-frame clones alone and is incomplete. The sample includes about 2,500,000 clones, roughly nine tenths of them seen just once. Sequenced sample: naive CD4+ T cells sorted from blood. Subset meaning: CD45RA+ positively selected. The chain couples TRBV13 to TRBJ2-2, with a tentative D call TRBD2 (5 bases). The TCR sequence derives from a man younger than 35 in good health. The CDR3 nucleotides are TGTGCCAGCAGTTCCACCGGGTGGGGAGACACCGGGGAGCTGTTTTTT. Its protein is CASSSTGWGDTGELFF.